One sample yielded the 20 T cell receptor beta chains listed below, sequenced in a study of blood T cell repertoires in COVID-19. This table comes from immunoSEQ multiplex PCR, and its TCRdb copy is limited to in-frame clones, with some not included. Among 200,000 to 300,000 clones listed, roughly 82% were seen once. Source material: peripheral blood. The receptor set was obtained from a woman between 65 and 79 years old with acute or convalescent COVID-19.

The chain links TRBV4-2 to TRBJ2-7; TRBD2 aligns across 10 bases. The ends lost 5 bases at V and 4 bases at J; junction bases unmatched: 14. The CDR3 has 17 amino acids. The germline V gene encodes CDR1 LGHNA and CDR2 YNFKEQ. The CDR3 bases are TGTGCCAGCAGCACGGGAGTAGCGGGGGGCCTCGGGTACGAGCAGTACTTC. Translated, it gives CASSTGVAGGLGYEQYF.

In this sample, this clone turned up once. V is TRBV5-1 and J is TRBJ1-2; the D gene is possibly TRBD1 (6 bases). This CDR3 contains 13 residues. V was trimmed by 4 bases and J by 1 base, leaving 8 bases between them. CDR1 and CDR2 from the germline V gene are SGHRS and YFSETQ. In DNA form, the CDR3 reads TGCGCCAGCAGCGCGGACAGTAACTATGGCTACACCTTC. This sequence encodes CASSADSNYGYTF.

The chain is built from TRBV5-4 and TRBJ1-3; 8 nucleotides match TRBD1. The V segment lost 4 bases and the J segment 2 bases; nucleotides outside the gene matches: 11. This CDR3 spans 17 amino acids. The germline V gene has CDR1 SGHNT and CDR2 YYREEE (reference sequence). Here the CDR3 reads CASSAPRDRGAGNTIYF. The CDR3 DNA reads TGTGCCAGCAGCGCGCCTCGAGACAGGGGCGCTGGAAACACCATATATTTT.

The chain is built from TRBV6-5 and TRBJ1-2, with a tentative D call TRBD1 (5 bases). V lost 4 bases and J lost 7, with 10 bases in between. The CDR3 totals 12 residues. Per germline, CDR1 MNHEY and CDR2 SVGAGI. CDR3 sequence: CASSSGQRGYTF. The CDR3 coding sequence is TGTGCCAGCAGTTCTGGACAACGTGGCTACACCTTC.

The chain links TRBV30 to TRBJ2-2, with D perhaps matching TRBD2 (6 bases). The V end lost 2 bases, the J end lost 2 bases, and 15 bases lay between the germline ends. The CDR3 spans 16 residues. Germline CDR1 GTSNPN, CDR2 SVGIG (reference sequence). DNA of the CDR3: TGTGCCTGGAGTCTTTCGGGGGATCTAAACACCGGGGAGCTGTTTTTT. As protein: CAWSLSGDLNTGELFF.

CDR3 DNA sequence: TGCGCCAGCAGCTATGACAGCTTCAATCAGCCCCAGCATTTT. It yields the protein CASSYDSFNQPQHF. J is TRBJ1-5 and V is TRBV5-1; tentatively, D is TRBD1 (5 bases). The CDR3 is 14 amino acids. Between the trimmed V and J ends, which lost 3 bases and 3 bases, there was a span of 10 bases. Germline V CDR1 and CDR2: SGHRS, YFSETQ.

The V and J genes are TRBV9 and TRBJ2-3, with D tentatively TRBD1 (6 bases). The germline gives CDR1 SGDLS, CDR2 YYNGEE. Trimming removed 4 bases from V and 5 bases from J, with 17 bases in between. This CDR3 spans 15 amino acids. The DNA for the CDR3 is TGTGCCAGCAGCTGGGCACAGGGAAAAGAAGATACGCAGTATTTT. It yields the protein CASSWAQGKEDTQYF.

The CDR3: CASSQEGRGTAQTQYF. The CDR3 DNA sequence: TGTGCCAGCAGCCAGGAGGGGCGGGGGACCGCCCAGACCCAGTACTTC. This chain links TRBV4-2 with TRBJ2-5; 7 bases map to TRBD2. This CDR3 spans 16 amino acids. From germline, CDR1 is LGHNA and CDR2 YNFKEQ. V lost 3 bases, J lost 6 bases, and 13 bases stayed unmatched.

The J gene is TRBJ2-3, the V gene TRBV5-6, with D maybe TRBD2 (5 bases). Deletions cut 3 bases from V and 1 base from J, with 9 bases between. CDR1 is SGHDT, CDR2 YYEEEE, per germline. The CDR3 covers 14 residues. This chain's CDR3 is CASSSARGTDTQYF. In nucleotides, the CDR3 is TGTGCCAGCAGCTCGGCGAGGGGCACAGATACGCAGTATTTT.

The V and J genes are TRBV1 and TRBJ2-3; the table's D call, TRBD1, has no DNA check behind it. TRBV1 is noted as a pseudogene. This CDR3 is 17 amino acids long. The chain's CDR3 is CTSSQDMAIRNTDTQYF. Here the CDR3 DNA reads TGCACCAGCAGCCAAGACATGGCCATCAGGAACACAGATACGCAGTATTTT.

This clone has a single count. The rearrangement joins TRBV2 to TRBJ1-1, with TRBD1 as a possible D gene (6 bases). CDR3 length: 12 residues. Germline V gene data show CDR1 as SNHLY and CDR2 as FYNNEI. V was cut by 5 bases and J by 10 bases, with 14 bases left in between. The CDR3 DNA sequence: TGTGCCAGCAGTTCTCAGGGGAAGAGAGCTTTCTTT. Translated: CASSSQGKRAFF.

In DNA form, the CDR3 reads TGTGCCAGCAGCTTGAGGGGAGAGACCCAGTACTTC. It specifies CASSLRGETQYF. The chain links TRBV5-4 to TRBJ2-5, with a weak D call TRBD1 (5 bases). The V and J ends lost 1 base and 4 bases respectively, with 5 bases between them. Germline values: CDR1 SGHNT, CDR2 YYREEE (reference sequence). The CDR3 loop spans 12 amino acids.

The chain recombines TRBV2 with TRBJ1-5; 8 bases match TRBD1. This CDR3 has 15 amino acids. J was trimmed by 4 bases and V by 4 bases; bases with no gene match: 6. CDR1 is SNHLY, CDR2 FYNNEI, per germline. The CDR3 reads CASSVGRGLNQPQHF. The DNA of the CDR3 is TGTGCCAGCAGTGTGGGCAGGGGGCTTAATCAGCCCCAGCATTTT. Complete variable domain (other parts from reference TRBV2 and TRBJ1-5): EPEVTQTPSHQVTQMGQEVILRCVPISNHLYFYWYRQILGQKVEFLVSFYNNEISEKSEIFDDQFSVERPDGSNFTLKIRSTKLEDSAMYFCASSVGRGLNQPQHFGDGTRLSIL.

The genes are TRBV5-1 and TRBJ2-7, with TRBD1 as a possible D gene (6 bases). With 3 bases removed from V and 3 bases from J, the gap between germline ends came to 16 bases. This CDR3 has 15 residues. Looked up from germline, CDR1 is SGHRS and CDR2 is YFSETQ. The CDR3 DNA reads TGCGCCAGCAGCTCATTTACAGGGAAAAACTACGAGCAGTACTTC. Translated: CASSSFTGKNYEQYF.

The chain links TRBV18 to TRBJ1-2; D not certain. Germline V gene data show CDR1 as KGHSH and CDR2 as LQKENI. The CDR3 is 13 amino acids. V shed 3 bases and J shed 4 bases, with 9 bases lying between them. DNA for the CDR3: TGTGCCAGCTCACCTGACACCATCTATGGCTACACCTTC. This codes for CASSPDTIYGYTF.

The chain combines TRBV18 with TRBJ2-3; 10 bases agree with TRBD1. After removal of 4 bases from V and 2 bases from J, the junction contained 9 bases not matched to a gene. The CDR3 sequence is 17 residues long. The germline gives CDR1 KGHSH, CDR2 LQKENI. The CDR3 region is CASSRSTGGGFTDTQYF. The CDR3 nucleotides read TGTGCCAGCTCACGGTCGACAGGGGGCGGTTTCACAGATACGCAGTATTTT.

The CDR3 loop reads CASSRRTGVDYGYTF. The CDR3 region has the DNA TGTGCCAGCAGCCGACGGACAGGGGTTGACTATGGCTACACCTTC. The gene calls are TRBV14 and TRBJ1-2; 9 nucleotides line up with TRBD1. V lost 4 bases to trimming and J lost 3 bases; unmatched junction nucleotides: 6. The CDR3 loop spans 15 amino acids. Germline assignment: CDR1 SGHDN and CDR2 FVKESK. Full variable domain (missing parts from reference TRBV14 and TRBJ1-2): EAGVTQFPSHSVIEKGQTVTLRCDPISGHDNLYWYRRVMGKEIKFLLHFVKESKQDESGMPNNRFLAERTGGTYSTLKVQPAELEDSGVYFCASSRRTGVDYGYTFGSGTRLTVV.

The chain links TRBV28 to TRBJ1-2; 9 bases agree with TRBD1. This CDR3 contains 13 residues. CDR1 and CDR2 (germline): MDHEN, SYDVKM. The junction had 7 bases not matched to a gene; V was cut back by 10 bases and J by 4 bases. The DNA of the CDR3 is TGTGCCACCGGACAGGGGTTCCTCTATGGCTACACCTTC. This codes for CATGQGFLYGYTF.

The V call is TRBV6-5, the J call TRBJ1-2; TRBD1 matches at 7 bases. CDR3 length: 14 amino acids. Unmatched junction bases numbered 9, after V lost 6 bases and J lost 5 bases. Germline CDR1 MNHEY, CDR2 SVGAGI. CDR3 loop: CASRNSTGRYGYTF. The CDR3 nucleotides read TGTGCCAGCAGAAATTCGACAGGGCGGTATGGCTACACCTTC.

Only a few counts were recorded for this clone. The chain links TRBV7-2 to TRBJ1-2; 7 nucleotides align to TRBD1. Germline CDR1 and CDR2: SGHTA and FQGNSA. CDR3 length: 13 residues. Trimming took 5 bases from V and 4 from J; bases not matched to a gene: 4. CDR3 in DNA: TGTGCCAGCAGCATGACAGGGATCTATGGCTACACCTTC. This translates into CASSMTGIYGYTF.